What follows are 19 T cell receptor beta chains derived from one specimen sequenced in a study of blood T cell repertoires in COVID-19 (dated by TCRdb to 2018 to 2020). Library preparation was by the immunoSEQ multiplex PCR assay. TCRdb mirrors the immuneACCESS table, restricted to in-frame sequences. Some clones are absent from its copies; in checked studies, under half trace to an unresolved V gene, and the reason for the others is unknown. Counted in this sample were tens of thousands of clones; about 90% of them appeared once. Jointly, the top ten make up 1% to 1.5% of the sample. The sequenced material came from peripheral blood. The source is a woman in her thirties or forties with acute or convalescent COVID-19.

The chain carries TRBV28 and TRBJ2-7; D is possibly TRBD2 (5 bases). The CDR3 runs 13 residues. V was shortened by 8 bases and J by 6 bases, with 17 bases between the two germline ends. The germline CDR1 and CDR2 sequences are MDHEN and SYDVKM. CDR3 nucleotides: TGTGCCAGCCAAAAATTTCTAGCAAGCGAGCAGTACTTC. Translating gives CASQKFLASEQYF.

This chain links TRBV5-1 with TRBJ2-5; D uncertain. Germline V gene lookup returns CDR1 SGHRS and CDR2 YFSETQ. The CDR3 has 17 residues. V gave up 0 bases and J gave up 3 bases, with 18 bases separating them. The CDR3 is CASSLGVVSVFEETQYF. The DNA for the CDR3 is TGCGCCAGCAGCTTGGGGGTTGTCAGCGTCTTTGAAGAGACCCAGTACTTC. Using reference TRBV5-1 and TRBJ2-5 for the parts outside the CDR3, the full variable domain is KAGVTQTPRYLIKTRGQQVTLSCSPISGHRSVSWYQQTPGQGLQFLFEYFSETQRNKGNFPGRFSGRQFSNSRSEMNVSTLELGDSALYLCASSLGVVSVFEETQYFGPGTRLLVL.

The chain couples TRBV9 to TRBJ2-6; D is unresolved. In germline, CDR1 is SGDLS, CDR2 YYNGEE. The CDR3 is made up of 16 amino acids. The V end lost 0 bases, the J end lost 2 bases, and 9 bases lay between the germline ends. The CDR3 here is CASSVVGAAGANVLTF. DNA of the CDR3: TGTGCCAGCAGCGTAGTAGGTGCGGCTGGGGCCAACGTCCTGACTTTC.

The chain carries TRBV6-1 and TRBJ2-3; TRBD1 might be the D (6 bases). Trimming removed 3 bases from V and 5 bases from J, with 18 bases in between. Germline assignment: CDR1 MNHNS and CDR2 SASEGT. The CDR3 consists of 16 residues. The CDR3 loop reads CASSDRGPDTVDTQYF. For the CDR3, the DNA is TGTGCCAGCAGTGACAGGGGCCCTGATACCGTAGATACGCAGTATTTT.

V gene TRBV20-1 combines with J gene TRBJ1-1, with TRBD1 matching 7 bases. CDR1 is DFQATT, CDR2 SNEGSKA, per germline (reference sequence). CDR3 length: 16 residues. V lost 3 bases, J lost 4 bases, and 14 bases stayed unmatched. The CDR3 DNA sequence: TGCAGTGCTAGTATGGCAGGGGGTCGATTCGTCACTGAAGCTTTCTTT. Translated, it gives CSASMAGGRFVTEAFF.

This sequence joins TRBV5-1 and TRBJ2-1; 13 bases agree with TRBD2. The ends lost 4 bases at V and 14 bases at J; junction bases unmatched: 15. CDR3 size: 16 residues. Germline V CDR1 and CDR2: SGHRS, YFSETQ. The CDR3: CASSPTGGLAGVTKFF. DNA of the CDR3: TGCGCCAGCAGCCCGACAGGCGGACTAGCGGGAGTGACAAAGTTCTTC. The full variable domain, completed using reference TRBV5-1 and TRBJ2-1, is KAGVTQTPRYLIKTRGQQVTLSCSPISGHRSVSWYQQTPGQGLQFLFEYFSETQRNKGNFPGRFSGRQFSNSRSEMNVSTLELGDSALYLCASSPTGGLAGVTKFFGPGTRLTVL.

The chain links TRBV6-4 to TRBJ2-5; 7 nucleotides agree with TRBD1. The germline V gene has CDR1 MRHNA and CDR2 SNTAGT. The V and J ends lost 5 bases and 1 base, in that order; junction bases with no gene match: 1. This CDR3 is built from 13 residues. This chain's CDR3 is CASSRDSQETQYF. CDR3 bases: TGTGCCAGCAGTAGGGACAGCCAAGAGACCCAGTACTTC.

This sequence joins TRBV28 and TRBJ1-5; D is unresolved. The CDR3 is 15 amino acids. The V gene lost 2 bases and the J gene lost 9 bases, with 17 bases spanning the gap. Germline CDR1 reads MDHEN; CDR2 reads SYDVKM. CDR3 in amino acids: CASSLGSRAVGPQHF. CDR3 coding DNA: TGTGCCAGCAGTTTAGGTTCGAGGGCCGTGGGGCCCCAGCATTTT.

J is TRBJ1-1 and V is TRBV20-1; D gene unclear. Trimming removed 7 bases from V and 4 bases from J, with 10 bases in between. The germline gives CDR1 DFQATT, CDR2 SNEGSKA (reference sequence). The CDR3 has 11 amino acids. The CDR3 DNA follows: TGCAGTGTAGAGGGTTTCACTGAAGCTTTCTTT. Translated: CSVEGFTEAFF.

This sequence joins TRBV4-1 and TRBJ1-5; possibly TRBD1 for D (5 bases). Germline V CDR1 and CDR2: MGHRA, YSYEKL. This CDR3 contains 15 residues. Trimming removed 4 bases from V and 3 bases from J, with 13 bases in between. The CDR3 reads CASSRGDSLNQPQHF. CDR3 in DNA: TGCGCCAGCAGCCGGGGCGACAGTCTCAATCAGCCCCAGCATTTT.

The chain recombines TRBV18 with TRBJ2-7; 9 nucleotides match TRBD1. Germline trimming cut 1 base from V and 6 bases from J; bases unmatched to any gene: 10. The germline V gene has CDR1 KGHSH and CDR2 LQKENI. This CDR3 region has 16 residues. This CDR3 reads CASSPLQTGGSGEQYF. CDR3 in DNA: TGTGCCAGCTCACCACTCCAGACAGGGGGTAGCGGCGAGCAGTACTTC.

Only one count was recorded for this clone. The chain uses TRBV7-3 and TRBJ1-1, with D unresolved. This CDR3 spans 13 amino acids. V dropped 4 bases and J dropped 5 bases, with 11 bases sitting between them. Germline V gives CDR1 SGHTA, CDR2 FQGTGA. The CDR3 DNA reads TGTGCCAGCAGCTGGGGAGGGAGGACTGAAGCTTTCTTT. This codes for CASSWGGRTEAFF.

This chain links TRBV6-1 with TRBJ2-1; the match to TRBD2 covers 10 bases. V shed 6 bases, J shed 5 bases, and the junction held 4 bases outside the gene matches. Germline V gene sequence: CDR1 MNHNS, CDR2 SASEGT. The CDR3 spans 14 residues. The DNA of the CDR3 is TGTGCCAGCAGATCTAGCGGGGGTAACAATGAGCAGTTCTTC. Protein product: CASRSSGGNNEQFF.

This clone came up once. This chain connects TRBV6-2 or TRBV6-3 to TRBJ2-7; D might be TRBD2 (5 bases). Germline values: CDR1 MNHEY, CDR2 SVGEGT. The CDR3 length is 16 residues. V was trimmed by 6 bases and J by 0 bases, leaving 18 bases between them. The CDR3 DNA is TGTGCCAGCAGCCCTGAACAAGTAGCGTCCTCCTACGAGCAGTACTTC. It specifies CASSPEQVASSYEQYF.

This clone is a singleton in its sample. V is TRBV4-1 and J is TRBJ1-4; TRBD1 matches at 9 bases. The junction had 13 bases not matched to a gene; V was cut back by 4 bases and J by 4 bases. Germline V gene data show CDR1 as MGHRA and CDR2 as YSYEKL. The CDR3 extends over 18 amino acids. CDR3 region: CASSPQGTGFGGNEKLFF. The CDR3, as DNA: TGCGCCAGCAGCCCCCAAGGGACAGGGTTCGGGGGTAATGAAAAACTGTTTTTT.

This clone showed up just once. Given the absence of the conserved phenylalanine or tryptophan at the CDR3 end, a read error is likely. The chain carries TRBV4-2 and TRBJ1-6; 7 nucleotides match TRBD1. The CDR3 loop spans 16 amino acids. The germline gives CDR1 LGHNA, CDR2 YNFKEQ. The V segment lost 1 base and the J segment 5 bases; nucleotides outside the gene matches: 5. CDR3 in amino acids: CASSQVGTDNNSPLHS. CDR3 nucleotide sequence: TGTGCCAGCAGCCAAGTAGGGACAGATAATAATTCACCCCTCCACTCT.

This clone was observed once. The chain couples TRBV27 to TRBJ1-2; weak D call: TRBD1 (5 bases). V lost 6 bases and J 4 bases, leaving 15 bases between the germline ends. Germline-derived CDR1 and CDR2 are MNHEY and SMNVEV (reference sequence). The CDR3 loop spans 14 amino acids. CDR3 nucleotide sequence: TGTGCCAGCAGCACAGGTACTAACACCTATGGCTACACCTTC. Amino acids: CASSTGTNTYGYTF.

The J gene is TRBJ1-1, the V gene TRBV19, with TRBD1 matching 9 bases. CDR3 size: 13 residues. V lost 6 bases, J lost 1 base, and 0 bases stayed unmatched. Germline CDR1 reads LNHDA; CDR2 reads SQIVND (reference sequence). Written as DNA, the CDR3 is TGTGCCAGTAGGGACAGGGGGAACACTGAAGCTTTCTTT. Residues: CASRDRGNTEAFF.

This clone was seen just once. This rearrangement joins TRBV5-8 to TRBJ2-5, with 8 bases matching TRBD1. Trimming cost V 6 bases and J 2 bases; bases outside gene matches: 6. Germline CDR1 and CDR2: SGHTS and YDEGEE. CDR3 length: 14 amino acids. The CDR3 spells CASIDRGIQETQYF. CDR3 DNA: TGTGCCAGCATCGACAGGGGAATACAAGAGACCCAGTACTTC.